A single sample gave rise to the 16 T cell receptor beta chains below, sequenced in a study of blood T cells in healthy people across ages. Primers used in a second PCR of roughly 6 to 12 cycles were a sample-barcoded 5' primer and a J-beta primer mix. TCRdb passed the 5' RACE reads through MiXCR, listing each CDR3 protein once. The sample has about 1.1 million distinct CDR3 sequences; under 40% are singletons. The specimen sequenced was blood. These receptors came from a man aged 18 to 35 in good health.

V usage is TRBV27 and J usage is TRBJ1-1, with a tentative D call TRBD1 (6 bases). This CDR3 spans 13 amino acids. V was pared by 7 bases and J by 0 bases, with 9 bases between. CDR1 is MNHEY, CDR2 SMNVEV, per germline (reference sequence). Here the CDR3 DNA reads TGTGCCAGCATGGACAGCATGAACACTGAAGCTTTCTTT. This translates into CASMDSMNTEAFF.

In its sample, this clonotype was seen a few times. The CDR3 protein is CASSKGAGETQYF. The DNA of the CDR3 is TGTGCCAGCAGTAAGGGGGCTGGAGAGACCCAGTACTTC. The chain carries TRBV12-3 or TRBV12-4 and TRBJ2-5, with 7 bases aligning to TRBD1. The CDR3 consists of 13 residues. J lost 4 bases, V lost 5 bases, and 4 bases had no gene match.

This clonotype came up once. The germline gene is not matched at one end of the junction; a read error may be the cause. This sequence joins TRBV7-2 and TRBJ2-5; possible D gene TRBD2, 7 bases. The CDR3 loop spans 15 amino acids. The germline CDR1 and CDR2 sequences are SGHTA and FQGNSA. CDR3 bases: TGTGCCAGCGGCTTGGTAGAGAGGGGGGGGCCTCAGCAGTACTTC. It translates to CASGLVERGGPQQYF.

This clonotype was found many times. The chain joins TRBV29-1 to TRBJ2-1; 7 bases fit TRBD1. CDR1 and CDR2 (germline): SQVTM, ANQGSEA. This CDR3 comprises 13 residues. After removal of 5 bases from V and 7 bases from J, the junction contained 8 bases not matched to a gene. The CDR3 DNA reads TGCAGCGTTATCGGGACAGCCACGAATGAGCAGTTCTTC. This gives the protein CSVIGTATNEQFF.

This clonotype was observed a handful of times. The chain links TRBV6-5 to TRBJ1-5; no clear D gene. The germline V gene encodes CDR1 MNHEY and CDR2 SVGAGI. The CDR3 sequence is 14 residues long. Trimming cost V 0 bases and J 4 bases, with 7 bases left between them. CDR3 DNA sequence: TGTGCCAGCAGTTACTCCTACCTGAATCAGCCCCAGCATTTT. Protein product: CASSYSYLNQPQHF.

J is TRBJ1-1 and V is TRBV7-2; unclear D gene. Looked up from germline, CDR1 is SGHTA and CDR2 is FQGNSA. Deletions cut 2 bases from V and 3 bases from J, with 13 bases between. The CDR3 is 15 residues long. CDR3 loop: CASSLPGDGDTEAFF. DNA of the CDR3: TGTGCCAGCAGCTTACCCGGAGACGGGGACACTGAAGCTTTCTTT.

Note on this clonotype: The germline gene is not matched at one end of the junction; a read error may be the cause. The DNA for the CDR3 is TGCAGCGCTGAAAGGGGACAGAACTACGAGCAGTACTTC. Amino acid sequence: CSAERGQNYEQYF. The genes are TRBV29-1 and TRBJ2-5, with 7 bases identical to TRBD1. The DNA end is a closer match to TRBJ2-7, so the J assignment may be wrong. The CDR3 extends over 13 amino acids. Germline V gives CDR1 SQVTM, CDR2 ANQGSEA.

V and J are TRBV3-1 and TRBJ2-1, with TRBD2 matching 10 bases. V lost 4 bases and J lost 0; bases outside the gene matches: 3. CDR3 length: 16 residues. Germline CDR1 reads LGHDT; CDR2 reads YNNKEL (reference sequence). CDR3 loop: CASSPVAGGSYNEQFF. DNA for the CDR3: TGTGCCAGCAGCCCGGTAGCGGGGGGCTCCTACAATGAGCAGTTCTTC.

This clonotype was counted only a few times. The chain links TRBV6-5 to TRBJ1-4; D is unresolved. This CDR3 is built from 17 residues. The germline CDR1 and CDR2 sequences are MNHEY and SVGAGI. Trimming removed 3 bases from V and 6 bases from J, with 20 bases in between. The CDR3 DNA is TGTGCCAGCAGTTATTCGATAGGCAGTCCTCTTGATGAAAAACTGTTTTTT. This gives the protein CASSYSIGSPLDEKLFF.

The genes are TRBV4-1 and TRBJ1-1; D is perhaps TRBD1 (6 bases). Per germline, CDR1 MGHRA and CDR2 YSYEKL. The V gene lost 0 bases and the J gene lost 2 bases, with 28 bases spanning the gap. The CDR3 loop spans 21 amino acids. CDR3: CASSQEWYSRSGTHRNTEAFF. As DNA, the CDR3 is TGCGCCAGCAGCCAAGAGTGGTATTCCCGTTCCGGGACACACCGTAACACTGAAGCTTTCTTT.

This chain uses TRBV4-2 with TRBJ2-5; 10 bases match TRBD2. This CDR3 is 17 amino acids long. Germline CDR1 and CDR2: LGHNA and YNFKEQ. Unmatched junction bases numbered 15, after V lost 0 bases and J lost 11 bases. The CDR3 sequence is CASSQDLLAGIYNEQYF. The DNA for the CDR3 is TGTGCCAGCAGCCAAGATTTACTAGCGGGGATTTACAATGAGCAGTACTTC.

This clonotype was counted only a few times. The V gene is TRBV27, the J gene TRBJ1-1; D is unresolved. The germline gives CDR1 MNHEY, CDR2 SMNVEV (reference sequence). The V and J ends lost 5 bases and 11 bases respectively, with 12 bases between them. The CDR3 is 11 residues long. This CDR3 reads CASSGFTSAFF. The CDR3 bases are TGTGCCAGCAGTGGGTTCACATCGGCTTTCTTT.

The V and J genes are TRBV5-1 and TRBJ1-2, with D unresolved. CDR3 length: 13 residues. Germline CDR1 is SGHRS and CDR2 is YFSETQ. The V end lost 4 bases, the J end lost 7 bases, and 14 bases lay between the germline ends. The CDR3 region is CASSPRSLSGYTF. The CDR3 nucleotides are TGCGCCAGCAGCCCTCGAAGTCTTTCTGGCTACACCTTC.

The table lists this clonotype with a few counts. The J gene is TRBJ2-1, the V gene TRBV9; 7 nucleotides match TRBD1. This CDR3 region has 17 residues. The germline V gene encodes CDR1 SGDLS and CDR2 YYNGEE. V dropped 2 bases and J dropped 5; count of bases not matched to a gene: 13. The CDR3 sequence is CASSVGTGRGQDNEQFF. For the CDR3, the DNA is TGTGCCAGCAGCGTGGGGACCGGCAGAGGACAGGACAATGAGCAGTTCTTC.

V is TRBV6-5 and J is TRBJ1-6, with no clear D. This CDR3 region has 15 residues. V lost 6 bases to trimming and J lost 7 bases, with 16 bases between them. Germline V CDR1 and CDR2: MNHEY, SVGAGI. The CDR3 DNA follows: TGTGCCAGCAGCCTCGCGCGCATGAGGAATTCACCCCTCCACTTT. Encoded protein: CASSLARMRNSPLHF.

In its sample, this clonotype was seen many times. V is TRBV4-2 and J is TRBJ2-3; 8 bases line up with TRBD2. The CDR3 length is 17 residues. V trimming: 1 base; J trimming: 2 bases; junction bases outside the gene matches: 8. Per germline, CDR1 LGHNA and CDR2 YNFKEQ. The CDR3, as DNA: TGTGCCAGCAGCCAAGTACGAGCGGGGGAATACACAGATACGCAGTATTTT. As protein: CASSQVRAGEYTDTQYF.